These 31 T cell receptor beta chains came from one sample sequenced in a study of CD8+CD57+ T cells in acquired aplastic anemia. Selection for sequencing was limited to patients who had shown CD8+CD57+ cell expansion by flow cytometry. Genomic DNA, serving as template, underwent TCR beta VDJ and CDR3 profiling. Using its own MiXCR run on the reads, TCRdb lists one record per CDR3 protein. The data contain about 290,000 distinct CDR3 sequences, approximately 57% of them singletons. The specimen sequenced was sorted CD4+, CD8+, or CD8+CD57+ T cells (not recorded which) from PBMCs. All receptors come from a human donor with aplastic anemia.

Comments on this clonotype: Likely a read error: the CDR3 ends without its conserved phenylalanine or tryptophan. The CDR3 DNA sequence: TGTGCCAGCAGCTTGGCAGGGACCTATGGCTACACCTCC. This gives the protein CASSLAGTYGYTS. The genes are TRBV7-3 and TRBJ1-2, with D perhaps matching TRBD1 (5 bases). Trimming took off 3 bases at V and 4 bases at J, with 9 bases between the two ends. The CDR3 spans 13 residues. Germline loops: CDR1 SGHTA, CDR2 FQGTGA.

This rearrangement joins TRBV5-5 to TRBJ2-1; D not certain. The CDR3 totals 13 residues. Germline loops: CDR1 SGHKS, CDR2 YYEKEE (reference sequence). V shed 4 bases and J shed 3 bases, with 8 bases lying between them. The CDR3 here is CASSHDIYNEQFF. DNA of the CDR3: TGTGCCAGCAGCCACGACATCTACAATGAGCAGTTCTTC.

The chain has TRBV29-1 and TRBJ2-1; 8 positions agree with TRBD2. The V segment lost 7 bases and the J segment 8 bases; nucleotides outside the gene matches: 7. This CDR3 contains 12 residues. CDR1 and CDR2 (germline): SQVTM, ANQGSEA. This CDR3 reads CSDRTSSYEQFF. The CDR3 nucleotides read TGCAGCGACCGGACTAGCAGCTATGAGCAGTTCTTC.

The chain recombines TRBV19 with TRBJ1-1, with D hard to call. The CDR3 is made up of 15 amino acids. V lost 3 bases to trimming and J lost 1 base, with 12 bases between them. CDR1 LNHDA and CDR2 SQIVND come from the germline V gene (reference sequence). CDR3 in amino acids: CASSISRSPNTEAFF. For the CDR3, the DNA is TGTGCCAGTAGTATTTCGAGATCCCCGAACACTGAAGCTTTCTTT.

This clonotype turned up a few times. The V call is TRBV13, the J call TRBJ2-1, with D hard to call. The CDR3 runs 12 residues. Trimming took 5 bases from V and 7 from J, leaving 9 bases between them. Looked up from germline, CDR1 is PRHDT and CDR2 is FYEKMQ (reference sequence). For the CDR3, the DNA is TGTGCCAGCAGCGTCACAAAGAATGAGCAGTTCTTC. Translating gives CASSVTKNEQFF.

The genes are TRBV5-4 and TRBJ1-6; maybe TRBD1 (6 bases). The CDR3 runs to 14 residues. Looked up from germline, CDR1 is SGHNT and CDR2 is YYREEE (reference sequence). The V and J ends lost 4 bases and 7 bases respectively, with 12 bases between them. CDR3 bases: TGTGCCAGCAGCCAAGGGGGTCTCAATTCACCCCTCCACTTT. Protein sequence: CASSQGGLNSPLHF.

The chain employs TRBV7-2 and TRBJ2-6; 7 nucleotides agree with TRBD2. The V gene end was trimmed by 2 bases and the J gene end by 4 bases; junction bases not matched to a gene: 8. Germline lookup yields CDR1 SGHTA and CDR2 FQGNSA. The CDR3 sequence is 17 residues long. CDR3 bases: TGTGCCAGCAGCTTAATTCGAGGGAGGGCAGGGGCCAACGTCCTGACTTTC. Its protein product is CASSLIRGRAGANVLTF.

The table lists this clonotype with many counts. This chain connects TRBV6-1 to TRBJ1-2; possible D gene TRBD1, 5 bases. V was pared by 4 bases and J by 5 bases, with 11 bases between. Germline lookup yields CDR1 MNHNS and CDR2 SASEGT. This CDR3 comprises 13 residues. Written as DNA, the CDR3 is TGTGCCAGCAGTGGCGGGACGGCGTATGGCTACACCTTC. It yields the protein CASSGGTAYGYTF.

Remarks on this clonotype: Being one base from a much bigger clone, this may be a read error. The chain recombines TRBV7-9 with TRBJ1-5; 7 bases are shared with TRBD1. Trimming took 5 bases from V and 2 from J; bases not matched to a gene: 6. The germline gives CDR1 SEHNR, CDR2 FQNEAQ (reference sequence). The CDR3 is 15 amino acids. CDR3 nucleotides: TGTGCCAGCAGCCAAGACAGGGACGGCAATCAGCCCCAGCATTTT. Protein: CASSQDRDGNQPQHF.

Points on this clonotype: It may be a read error: a sequence one base away is much more abundant. The CDR3 does not end in the conserved phenylalanine or tryptophan, so this is likely a read error. The chain couples TRBV10-3 to TRBJ1-6; D possibly corresponds to TRBD1 (5 bases). V was cut by 10 bases and J by 7 bases, with 8 bases left in between. Germline V gives CDR1 ENHRY, CDR2 SYGVKD. The CDR3 length is 11 residues. In DNA, the CDR3 is TGTGCCACCAGGGAAAATTCACCCCTCCACTCT. Amino acids: CATRENSPLHS.

This chain links TRBV13 with TRBJ2-7; TRBD1 is a possible D gene (7 bases). Germline CDR1 PRHDT, CDR2 FYEKMQ (reference sequence). V lost 5 bases and J lost 5, with 19 bases in between. The CDR3 has 15 residues. The CDR3 nucleotides are TGTGCCAGCAGCCGGAGGGCAGGGGGTTTCCACGAGCAGTACTTC. Translation: CASSRRAGGFHEQYF.

This clonotype was observed a handful of times. V is TRBV7-9 and J is TRBJ2-7; 9 nucleotides match TRBD2. Germline V gene lookup returns CDR1 SEHNR and CDR2 FQNEAQ (reference sequence). After removal of 5 bases from V and 0 bases from J, the junction contained 5 bases not matched to a gene. There are 15 residues in the CDR3. As DNA, the CDR3 is TGTGCCAGCAGCCGAATTAGCGGGGGCTCCTACGAGCAGTACTTC. Its protein is CASSRISGGSYEQYF.

The chain joins TRBV2 to TRBJ2-5; maybe TRBD1 (6 bases). The CDR3 sequence is 12 residues long. The germline V and J ends were trimmed by 5 bases and 4 bases, with 8 bases remaining between them. CDR1 is SNHLY and CDR2 is FYNNEI in the germline V gene. The CDR3 DNA follows: TGTGCCAGCAGTAAAGGGGGAGAGACCCAGTACTTC. This sequence encodes CASSKGGETQYF.

This chain uses TRBV2 with TRBJ2-7; 8 nucleotides match TRBD2. The CDR3 contains 14 residues. Per the germline V gene, CDR1 is SNHLY and CDR2 is FYNNEI. CDR3 amino acids: CAIIARGGPYEQYF. CDR3 nucleotides: TGTGCTATTATCGCACGGGGGGGGCCTTACGAGCAGTACTTC.

This clonotype was detected only a few times. V and J are TRBV6-9 and TRBJ1-2, with D perhaps TRBD1 (5 bases). V lost 5 bases to trimming and J lost 13 bases, with 17 bases between them. Looked up from germline, CDR1 is MNHGY and CDR2 is SVAAGI. CDR3 length equals 12 residues. CDR3 amino acids: CASSGGTRAVTF. The CDR3 nucleotides read TGTGCCAGCAGTGGTGGGACCAGAGCTGTCACCTTC.

This clonotype occurred once. This chain uses TRBV11-2 with TRBJ1-1; D is ambiguous. Looked up from germline, CDR1 is SGHAT and CDR2 is FQNNGV. The V and J ends lost 7 bases and 1 base respectively, with 19 bases between them. The CDR3 consists of 16 residues. Here the CDR3 reads CASTRFLRRTNTEAFF. The CDR3 DNA sequence: TGTGCCAGCACCCGCTTCTTAAGACGGACGAACACTGAAGCTTTCTTT.

The V call is TRBV7-4, the J call TRBJ2-3, with 7 nucleotides matching TRBD2. Germline trimming cut 9 bases from V and 0 bases from J; bases unmatched to any gene: 15. The CDR3 covers 17 residues. Germline lookup yields CDR1 SGHVT and CDR2 SQSDAQ. CDR3 coding DNA: TGTGCCAGGGGACTACATCGGGGGGATTTTAGCACAGATACGCAGTATTTT. It is translated as CARGLHRGDFSTDTQYF.

This clonotype was seen a few times. This chain joins TRBV24-1 and TRBJ2-5; 7 bases line up with TRBD1. J gave up 2 bases and V 4 bases, and 3 bases lay outside the gene matches. There are 14 residues in the CDR3. Looked up from germline, CDR1 is KGHDR and CDR2 is SFDVKD. The CDR3 reads CATSDLGQQETQYF. CDR3 DNA sequence: TGTGCCACCAGTGACCTGGGACAGCAAGAGACCCAGTACTTC.

This clonotype has at least ten counts. The chain uses TRBV7-3 and TRBJ1-1; no firm D call. Trimming left V 5 bases short and J 1 base short, with 8 bases between. The CDR3 has 13 residues. Germline CDR1 and CDR2: SGHTA and FQGTGA. The CDR3 nucleotides read TGTGCCAGCAGCAAAGACACGAACACTGAAGCTTTCTTT. Translated: CASSKDTNTEAFF.

The CDR3 coding sequence is TGTGCCAGCAGCTTAGGGCCACCGGACACCGGGGAGCTGTTTTTT. This sequence encodes CASSLGPPDTGELFF. The V and J genes are TRBV7-2 and TRBJ2-2; D call uncertain. Germline V gene data show CDR1 as SGHTA and CDR2 as FQGNSA. V lost 1 base, J lost 3 bases, and 9 bases lay in between. The CDR3 is 15 residues long. Combining the CDR3 with reference TRBV7-2 and TRBJ2-2 gives the whole variable domain GAGVSQSPSNKVTEKGKDVELRCDPISGHTALYWYRQSLGQGLEFLIYFQGNSAPDKSGLPSDRFSAERTGGSVSTLTIQRTQQEDSAVYLCASSLGPPDTGELFFGEGSRLTVL.

Turning to this clonotype: The conserved phenylalanine or tryptophan normally closing the CDR3 is absent here, so this likely arose from a read error. The chain carries TRBV20-1 and TRBJ2-7; 8 bases map to TRBD1. V lost 2 bases to trimming and J lost 6 bases; unmatched junction nucleotides: 9. This CDR3 is 14 amino acids long. Germline V gene data show CDR1 as DFQATT and CDR2 as SNEGSKA (reference sequence). CDR3 in DNA: TGCAGTGCTAGAAATCTACAGGGGGAAGGCGAGCAGTACCTC. Translated, it gives CSARNLQGEGEQYL.

Details on this clonotype: Sequence at one end of the junction differs from germline and may be a read error. The chain has TRBV12-3 or TRBV12-4 and TRBJ2-7, with TRBD2 as a possible D gene (5 bases). The CDR3 extends over 15 amino acids. CDR3 in DNA: TGTGCCAGCAGTTCAGGCGGACCGAACACCGGGGAGCTGTACTTC. Its translation: CASSSGGPNTGELYF.

The gene calls are TRBV2 and TRBJ1-1; possibly TRBD1 for D (5 bases). Trimming shortened V by 3 bases and J by 1 base, and 15 bases separated the two germline ends. Per the germline V gene, CDR1 is SNHLY and CDR2 is FYNNEI. This CDR3 is built from 16 residues. The CDR3 DNA reads TGTGCCAGCAGTGATATCGAGGGGCGCGGGAACACTGAAGCTTTCTTT. It codes for CASSDIEGRGNTEAFF.

The chain joins TRBV5-1 to TRBJ1-1, with a tentative D call TRBD1 (6 bases). V was pared by 4 bases and J by 4 bases, with 11 bases between. The CDR3 covers 13 residues. Germline V gives CDR1 SGHRS, CDR2 YFSETQ. CDR3 sequence reads: CASSATGTTEAFF. The CDR3 DNA is TGCGCCAGCAGCGCCACAGGGACCACTGAAGCTTTCTTT.

The chain recombines TRBV20-1 with TRBJ2-5, with 10 nucleotides matching TRBD1. The germline gives CDR1 DFQATT, CDR2 SNEGSKA (reference sequence). The CDR3 consists of 11 residues. J gave up 9 bases and V 5 bases, and 3 bases lay outside the gene matches. The CDR3, as DNA: TGCAGTGCTCTTGGACAGGGGGCCCAGTACTTC. It encodes CSALGQGAQYF.

The chain joins TRBV9 to TRBJ1-5, with no clear D. The CDR3 length is 15 residues. V lost 4 bases and J 0 bases, leaving 11 bases between the germline ends. CDR1 and CDR2 (germline): SGDLS, YYNGEE. Here the CDR3 reads CASSPGSGSNQPQHF. For the CDR3, the DNA is TGTGCCAGCAGCCCCGGCAGCGGTAGCAATCAGCCCCAGCATTTT.

This chain links TRBV10-3 with TRBJ2-2; 8 nucleotides align to TRBD2. After removal of 6 bases from V and 1 base from J, the junction contained 4 bases not matched to a gene. The CDR3 is 15 amino acids. Germline values: CDR1 ENHRY, CDR2 SYGVKD. CDR3 protein: CAISASGQNTGELFF. CDR3 nucleotides: TGTGCCATCAGCGCTAGCGGGCAGAACACCGGGGAGCTGTTTTTT.

This clonotype was seen repeatedly, ten times or more. This chain links TRBV6-1 with TRBJ2-7, with 9 bases matching TRBD2. V shed 4 bases and J 6 bases; nucleotides not matched to a gene: 22. The CDR3 loop spans 19 amino acids. Germline CDR1 MNHNS, CDR2 SASEGT. CDR3: CASSAGGGGSWSEAGEQYF. CDR3 DNA: TGTGCCAGCAGTGCCGGCGGGGGGGGCTCTTGGAGTGAAGCGGGCGAGCAGTACTTC.

The J gene is TRBJ1-2, the V gene TRBV10-1; D might be TRBD1 (5 bases). Trimming removed 4 bases from V and 2 bases from J, with 8 bases in between. This CDR3 contains 13 residues. The germline V gene encodes CDR1 WNHNN and CDR2 SYGVQD (reference sequence). The CDR3 loop is CASSGGTNYGYTF. The CDR3 DNA sequence: TGCGCCAGCAGTGGTGGGACCAACTATGGCTACACCTTC.

The chain links TRBV3-1 to TRBJ2-7; 10 bases are shared with TRBD1. This CDR3 contains 15 residues. The ends lost 0 bases at V and 6 bases at J; junction bases unmatched: 5. Germline V gene data show CDR1 as LGHDT and CDR2 as YNNKEL (reference sequence). CDR3 amino acids: CASSQDRGQGREQYF. CDR3 sequence (DNA): TGTGCCAGCAGCCAAGATCGGGGACAGGGGCGCGAGCAGTACTTC.

Many counts were recorded for this clonotype. The chain carries TRBV6-5 and TRBJ2-7; possibly TRBD1 for D (5 bases). The CDR3 covers 15 residues. From germline, CDR1 is MNHEY and CDR2 SVGAGI. V was trimmed by 6 bases and J by 3 bases, leaving 18 bases between them. In DNA, the CDR3 is TGTGCCAGCAGCCGAGACAGAGCCAGTGACTACGAGCAGTACTTC. Translating it yields CASSRDRASDYEQYF.